The 19 T cell receptor beta chains listed next were all sequenced from one sample in a study of cytomegalovirus exposure and HLA in healthy donors. Amplification used 60 Vbeta primers and 13 Jbeta primers. Some clones are missing from TCRdb's copy, which holds only in-frame ones; the method was immunoSEQ multiplex PCR. The table has roughly 150,000 clones, 79% seen once. What was sequenced was PBMCs. These receptors were obtained from a man in his forties or fifties in good health and CMV-seropositive.

This chain joins TRBV6-5 and TRBJ2-3; tentative D call: TRBD2 (6 bases). CDR3 length: 13 residues. The germline V gene has CDR1 MNHEY and CDR2 SVGAGI. V lost 0 bases and J lost 6, with 7 bases in between. CDR3 bases: TGTGCCAGCAGTTACTCGGAGGGGGATACGCAGTATTTT. Translated: CASSYSEGDTQYF.

This clone was seen a few times. The chain has TRBV28 and TRBJ2-1; 9 nucleotides line up with TRBD2. V lost 1 base and J lost 4; bases outside the gene matches: 14. CDR1 is MDHEN and CDR2 is SYDVKM in the germline V gene. The CDR3 is 19 residues long. This CDR3 is CASSLFGGRASSEYNEQFF. CDR3 in DNA: TGTGCCAGCAGTTTATTCGGCGGGAGGGCTAGTTCGGAGTACAATGAGCAGTTCTTC.

The V and J genes are TRBV5-4 and TRBJ2-5; no definite D call. The CDR3 spans 13 residues. Germline-derived CDR1 and CDR2 are SGHNT and YYREEE (reference sequence). With 3 bases removed from V and 5 bases from J, the gap between germline ends came to 11 bases. The CDR3 nucleotides read TGTGCCAGCAGCTCACCTAGTGGGGAGACCCAGTACTTC. This gives the protein CASSSPSGETQYF.

The gene calls are TRBV11-3 and TRBJ2-3; TRBD2 matches at 13 bases. V gave up 4 bases and J gave up 6 bases; unmatched junction bases: 7. Per the germline V gene, CDR1 is SGHNT and CDR2 is YENEEA. The CDR3 contains 16 residues. In nucleotides, the CDR3 is TGTGCCAGCAGCTCCCGGACTAGCGGGAGTTTTGATACGCAGTATTTT. Translating it yields CASSSRTSGSFDTQYF.

The genes are TRBV7-8 and TRBJ2-7, with TRBD2 matching over 8 bases. The CDR3 consists of 15 residues. Germline CDR1 SGHVS, CDR2 FQNEAQ. V shed 1 base, J shed 4 bases, and the junction held 6 bases outside the gene matches. The CDR3 region is CASSLGSGSGYEQYF. The CDR3 DNA reads as TGTGCCAGCAGCTTAGGGAGCGGGAGCGGGTACGAGCAGTACTTC.

The chain uses TRBV18 and TRBJ1-5; 9 nucleotides line up with TRBD1. This CDR3 has 14 amino acids. V trimming: 4 bases; J trimming: 5 bases; junction bases outside the gene matches: 3. Germline CDR1 is KGHSH and CDR2 is LQKENI. CDR3 bases: TGTGCCAGCTCACTGGGACAGGGCCATCAGCCCCAGCATTTT. It encodes CASSLGQGHQPQHF.

This chain uses TRBV5-4 with TRBJ2-5; D might be TRBD2 (6 bases). V shed 1 base and J shed 2 bases, with 9 bases lying between them. In germline, CDR1 is SGHNT, CDR2 YYREEE (reference sequence). The CDR3 extends over 14 amino acids. CDR3 DNA: TGTGCCAGCAGCTTGAGGGCGGGGCAAGAGACCCAGTACTTC. Translating gives CASSLRAGQETQYF.

The chain links TRBV5-1 to TRBJ1-1; 7 bases match TRBD1. The CDR3 extends over 13 amino acids. Germline CDR1 is SGHRS and CDR2 is YFSETQ. Trimming removed 6 bases from V and 1 base from J; junction bases left unmatched: 3. The DNA of the CDR3 is TGCGCCAGCACCCGGGACAGGAACACTGAAGCTTTCTTT. Encoded protein: CASTRDRNTEAFF. Full variable domain (outside the CDR3, taken from reference TRBV5-1 and TRBJ1-1): KAGVTQTPRYLIKTRGQQVTLSCSPISGHRSVSWYQQTPGQGLQFLFEYFSETQRNKGNFPGRFSGRQFSNSRSEMNVSTLELGDSALYLCASTRDRNTEAFFGQGTRLTVV.

The V call is TRBV9, the J call TRBJ1-4; D possibly corresponds to TRBD1 (5 bases). The CDR3 covers 16 residues. Deletions cut 3 bases from V and 0 bases from J, with 12 bases between. Germline V gene data show CDR1 as SGDLS and CDR2 as YYNGEE. CDR3 region: CASSARQLATNEKLFF. CDR3 nucleotide sequence: TGTGCCAGCAGCGCCCGACAGCTTGCAACTAATGAAAAACTGTTTTTT.

This chain connects TRBV5-1 to TRBJ1-2; D gene uncertain. Trimming took off 2 bases at V and 2 bases at J, with 13 bases between the two ends. The CDR3 has 15 residues. The V gene's germline CDR1 is SGHRS and CDR2 YFSETQ. Here the CDR3 reads CASSFEWTGNYGYTF. CDR3 coding DNA: TGCGCCAGCAGCTTCGAATGGACGGGAAACTATGGCTACACCTTC.

This clone occurred a few times. The chain combines TRBV15 with TRBJ2-7, with D unresolved. This CDR3 has 13 amino acids. Trimming removed 0 bases from V and 3 bases from J, with 6 bases in between. Per the germline V gene, CDR1 is LNHNV and CDR2 is YYDKDF (reference sequence). Here the CDR3 reads CATSREPGYEQYF. The CDR3, as DNA: TGTGCCACCAGCAGAGAACCAGGCTACGAGCAGTACTTC.

V usage is TRBV2 and J usage is TRBJ1-5, with D possibly matching TRBD1 (5 bases). Germline-derived CDR1 and CDR2 are SNHLY and FYNNEI. The CDR3 runs to 13 residues. V gave up 10 bases and J gave up 3 bases, with 13 bases separating them. As DNA, the CDR3 is TGTGCCATAGGAAGGGGTTACAATCAGCCCCAGCATTTT. It encodes CAIGRGYNQPQHF.

The CDR3: CASSLAGGETQYF. As DNA, the CDR3 is TGTGCCAGCAGTCTAGCGGGAGGAGAGACCCAGTACTTC. This chain connects TRBV5-6 to TRBJ2-5, with 11 positions matching TRBD2. Unmatched junction bases numbered 1, after V lost 5 bases and J lost 4 bases. The length of the CDR3 is 13 residues. Germline loops: CDR1 SGHDT, CDR2 YYEEEE.

The chain combines TRBV28 with TRBJ1-4; D is ambiguous. The V and J ends lost 4 bases and 5 bases respectively, with 17 bases between them. CDR3 size: 16 residues. Germline V gene lookup returns CDR1 MDHEN and CDR2 SYDVKM. In DNA, the CDR3 is TGTGCCAGCAGTTCCCAAGATCCTCCCAGAAATGAAAAACTGTTTTTT. Protein sequence: CASSSQDPPRNEKLFF.

This clone came up a few times. The rearrangement joins TRBV27 to TRBJ1-2; D is ambiguous. Germline V gene sequence: CDR1 MNHEY, CDR2 SMNVEV (reference sequence). This CDR3 contains 16 residues. V was trimmed by 5 bases and J by 4 bases, leaving 20 bases between them. The chain's CDR3 is CASSRHYEIAPYGYTF. The CDR3 DNA reads as TGTGCCAGCAGTCGCCACTATGAAATTGCCCCCTATGGCTACACCTTC.

J is TRBJ2-5 and V is TRBV27; weak D call: TRBD1 (6 bases). CDR1 and CDR2 (germline): MNHEY, SMNVEV (reference sequence). This CDR3 is 14 amino acids long. V lost 3 bases, J lost 4 bases, and 12 bases lay in between. The chain's CDR3 is CASSFLGQSETQYF. The DNA of the CDR3 is TGTGCCAGCAGTTTCCTCGGACAGTCAGAGACCCAGTACTTC.

V is TRBV9 and J is TRBJ2-4; no firm D call. Per germline, CDR1 SGDLS and CDR2 YYNGEE. The CDR3 runs to 14 residues. V was shortened by 3 bases and J by 0 bases, with 7 bases between the two germline ends. CDR3 nucleotide sequence: TGTGCCAGCAGCGCCAAATTAGCCAAAAACATTCAGTACTTC. It specifies CASSAKLAKNIQYF.

This rearrangement joins TRBV6-1 to TRBJ1-3; D gene ambiguous. Germline V gene sequence: CDR1 MNHNS, CDR2 SASEGT. This CDR3 region has 15 residues. With 6 bases removed from V and 0 bases from J, the gap between germline ends came to 12 bases. CDR3 sequence: CASRPPGFSGNTIYF. CDR3 in DNA: TGTGCCAGCAGGCCGCCAGGTTTCTCTGGAAACACCATATATTTT.

The V call is TRBV5-6, the J call TRBJ1-5; D is perhaps TRBD1 (6 bases). Trimming stripped 4 bases from V and 6 bases from J, with 14 bases between. CDR3 length: 14 amino acids. Germline CDR1 reads SGHDT; CDR2 reads YYEEEE. The CDR3 coding sequence is TGTGCCAGCAGCCCGAGGGGGTTGAGTCAGCCCCAGCATTTT. Translated: CASSPRGLSQPQHF.